This T cell receptor (beta chain) was found in a study of cytomegalovirus exposure and HLA in healthy donors. The primer mix had 60 Vbeta and 13 Jbeta primers. Source study methods: In a later analysis, 75 million to 85 million unique TCR beta chains included roughly 11 million shared by two or more donors. Only in-frame clones appear in the TCRdb table, and some are missing; sequencing was by immunoSEQ multiplex PCR. From that table come the V and J calls and clone size; the DNA was used to work out D and trimming. The sample carries around 78,000 clones, less than 85% recorded once. The source material was PBMCs. The TCR originated in a male donor in good health and CMV-seronegative.

The CDR3 nucleotides are TGTGCCAGCAGCTTGACAGGGGTAGATACGCAGTATTTT. This gives the protein CASSLTGVDTQYF. The V gene is TRBV7-6, the J gene TRBJ2-3; 8 bases align to TRBD1. From germline, CDR1 is SGHVS and CDR2 FNYEAQ. This CDR3 spans 13 amino acids. With 3 bases clipped from V and 5 bases from J, the junction kept 1 base outside the gene matches.